What follows describes a single T cell receptor (beta chain). This entry belongs to a study of blood T cell repertoires in COVID-19. In the original analysis: Reference gene primers were amplified, and this amplification served to estimate nucleated cell counts. Measured with immunoSEQ multiplex PCR; TCRdb has only the in-frame clones, and not every one. D and trimming were read from the DNA, whereas the V and J calls and clone size are those reported in that table. The data contain 350,000 to 450,000 clones, 88% of them seen just once; the ten biggest clones take up 1.4%. The material sequenced was PBMCs or T cells enriched from blood (not recorded which). The source of this sequence is a woman under 30 who had been exposed to COVID-19.

The CDR3 DNA is TGTGCCAGCAGCATGGCTAGCGGTCAAAACACCGGGGAGCTGTTTTTT. Translation gives CASSMASGQNTGELFF. The rearrangement uses TRBV9 and TRBJ2-2, with 7 bases matching TRBD2. V shed 4 bases and J 2 bases; nucleotides not matched to a gene: 8. CDR3 length: 16 residues. In germline, CDR1 is SGDLS, CDR2 YYNGEE.